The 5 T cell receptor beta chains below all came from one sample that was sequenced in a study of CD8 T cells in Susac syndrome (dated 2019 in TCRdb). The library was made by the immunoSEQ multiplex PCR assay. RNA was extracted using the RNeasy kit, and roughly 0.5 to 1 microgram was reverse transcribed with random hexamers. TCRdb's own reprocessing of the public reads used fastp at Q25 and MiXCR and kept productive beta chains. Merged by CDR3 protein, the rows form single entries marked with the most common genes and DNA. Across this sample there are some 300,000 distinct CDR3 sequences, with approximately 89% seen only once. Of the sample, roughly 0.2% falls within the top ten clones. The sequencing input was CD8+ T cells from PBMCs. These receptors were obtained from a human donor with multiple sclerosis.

The CDR3 DNA is TGTGCCAGCAGTGAAAGGACAGGGGGTGGCTACGAGCAGTACTTC. Translation: CASSERTGGGYEQYF. This chain links TRBV6-1 with TRBJ2-7, with 10 bases lining up with TRBD1. Germline V gene data show CDR1 as MNHNS and CDR2 as SASEGT. V gave up 2 bases and J gave up 3 bases; unmatched junction bases: 4. This CDR3 is 15 amino acids long.

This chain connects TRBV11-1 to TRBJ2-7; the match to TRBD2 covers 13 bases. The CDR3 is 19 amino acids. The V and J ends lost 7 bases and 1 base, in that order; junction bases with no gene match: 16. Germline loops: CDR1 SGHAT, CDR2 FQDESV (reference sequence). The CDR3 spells CASTGGIGTSGKISYEQYF. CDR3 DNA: TGTGCCAGCACCGGGGGCATAGGGACTAGCGGGAAGATATCCTACGAGCAGTACTTC.

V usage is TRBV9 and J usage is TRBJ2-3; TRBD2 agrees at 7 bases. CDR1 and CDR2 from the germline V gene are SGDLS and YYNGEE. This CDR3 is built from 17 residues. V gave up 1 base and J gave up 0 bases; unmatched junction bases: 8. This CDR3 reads CASSVLLASGSTDTQYF. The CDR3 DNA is TGTGCCAGCAGCGTACTACTGGCTAGCGGTAGCACAGATACGCAGTATTTT.

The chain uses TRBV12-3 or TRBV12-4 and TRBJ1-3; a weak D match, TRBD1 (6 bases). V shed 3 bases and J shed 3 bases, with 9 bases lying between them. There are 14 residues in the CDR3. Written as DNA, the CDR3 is TGTGCCAGCAGTTTGGTAGGGGGTGGAAACACCATATATTTT. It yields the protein CASSLVGGGNTIYF.

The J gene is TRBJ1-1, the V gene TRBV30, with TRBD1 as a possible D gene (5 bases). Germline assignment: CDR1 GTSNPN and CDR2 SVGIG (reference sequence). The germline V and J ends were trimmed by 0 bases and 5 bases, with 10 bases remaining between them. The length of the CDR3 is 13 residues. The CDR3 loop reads CAWSVHGGTEAFF. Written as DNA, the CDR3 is TGTGCCTGGAGTGTACATGGGGGGACTGAAGCTTTCTTT.